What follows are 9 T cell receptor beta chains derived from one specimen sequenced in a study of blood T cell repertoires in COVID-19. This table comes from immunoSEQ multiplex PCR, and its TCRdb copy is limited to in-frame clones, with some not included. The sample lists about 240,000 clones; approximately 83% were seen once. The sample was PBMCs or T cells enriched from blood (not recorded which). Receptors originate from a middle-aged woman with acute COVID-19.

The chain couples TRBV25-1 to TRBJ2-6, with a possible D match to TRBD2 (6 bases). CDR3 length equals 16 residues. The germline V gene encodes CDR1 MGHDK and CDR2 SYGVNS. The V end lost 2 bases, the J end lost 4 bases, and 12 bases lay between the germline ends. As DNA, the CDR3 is TGTGCCAGCAGTGAAGGAGGAGGGAGCGGGGCCAACGTCCTGACTTTC. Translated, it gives CASSEGGGSGANVLTF.

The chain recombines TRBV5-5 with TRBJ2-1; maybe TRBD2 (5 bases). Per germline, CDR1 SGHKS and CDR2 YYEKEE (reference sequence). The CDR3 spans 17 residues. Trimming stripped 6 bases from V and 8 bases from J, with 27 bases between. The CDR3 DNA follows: TGTGCCAGCAACCCGGAACTTCTTCCGGGATCTACAGATGAGCAGTTCTTC. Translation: CASNPELLPGSTDEQFF.

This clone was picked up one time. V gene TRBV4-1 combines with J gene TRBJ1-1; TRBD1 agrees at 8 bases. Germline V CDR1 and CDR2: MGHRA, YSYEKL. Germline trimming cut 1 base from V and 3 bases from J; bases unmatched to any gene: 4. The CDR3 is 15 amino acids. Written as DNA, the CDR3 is TGCGCCAGCAGCCAAGCACTACAGGGGGACACTGAAGCTTTCTTT. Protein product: CASSQALQGDTEAFF.

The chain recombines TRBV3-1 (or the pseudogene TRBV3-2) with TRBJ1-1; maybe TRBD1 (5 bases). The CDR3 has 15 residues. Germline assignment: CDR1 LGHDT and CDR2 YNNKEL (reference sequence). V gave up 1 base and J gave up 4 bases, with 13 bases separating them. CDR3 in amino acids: CASSQGLSGGTEAFF. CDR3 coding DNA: TGTGCCAGCAGCCAAGGCCTCAGCGGGGGCACTGAAGCTTTCTTT.

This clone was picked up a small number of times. The CDR3 region is CASSQDLGRGNEQFF. DNA for the CDR3: TGTGCCAGCAGCCAAGATCTCGGGAGAGGGAATGAGCAGTTCTTC. The chain uses TRBV4-2 and TRBJ2-1; possible D gene TRBD2, 6 bases. This CDR3 comprises 15 residues. Per germline, CDR1 LGHNA and CDR2 YNFKEQ. V shed 0 bases and J shed 7 bases, with 13 bases lying between them.

The CDR3 loop reads CASSLGGLRREGNNEQFF. The CDR3 DNA sequence: TGTGCCAGCAGCTTAGGAGGTCTAAGGCGGGAGGGAAACAATGAGCAGTTCTTC. This chain uses TRBV7-9 with TRBJ2-1, with 9 bases matching TRBD2. Losses at the gene ends were 1 base for V and 5 bases for J; bases not matched to a gene: 12. CDR3 length equals 18 residues. Germline CDR1 is SEHNR and CDR2 is FQNEAQ (reference sequence).

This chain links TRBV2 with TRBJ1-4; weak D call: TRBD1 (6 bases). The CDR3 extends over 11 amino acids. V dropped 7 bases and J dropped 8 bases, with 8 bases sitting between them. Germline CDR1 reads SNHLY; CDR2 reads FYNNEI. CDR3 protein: CASTQGEKLFF. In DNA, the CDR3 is TGTGCCAGCACGCAGGGGGAAAAACTGTTTTTT. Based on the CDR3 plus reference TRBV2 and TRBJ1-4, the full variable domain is EPEVTQTPSHQVTQMGQEVILRCVPISNHLYFYWYRQILGQKVEFLVSFYNNEISEKSEIFDDQFSVERPDGSNFTLKIRSTKLEDSAMYFCASTQGEKLFFGSGTQLSVL.

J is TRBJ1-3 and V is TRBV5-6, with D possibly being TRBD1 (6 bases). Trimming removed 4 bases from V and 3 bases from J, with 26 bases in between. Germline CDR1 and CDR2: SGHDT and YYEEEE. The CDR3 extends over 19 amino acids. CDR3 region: CASSLAGRGPTWGGNTIYF. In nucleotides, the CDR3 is TGTGCCAGCAGCCTGGCGGGCAGGGGCCCTACCTGGGGTGGAAACACCATATATTTT. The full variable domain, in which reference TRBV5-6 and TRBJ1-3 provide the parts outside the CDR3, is DAGVTQSPTHLIKTRGQQVTLRCSPKSGHDTVSWYQQALGQGPQFIFQYYEEEERQRGNFPDRFSGHQFPNYSSELNVNALLLGDSALYLCASSLAGRGPTWGGNTIYFGEGSWLTVV.

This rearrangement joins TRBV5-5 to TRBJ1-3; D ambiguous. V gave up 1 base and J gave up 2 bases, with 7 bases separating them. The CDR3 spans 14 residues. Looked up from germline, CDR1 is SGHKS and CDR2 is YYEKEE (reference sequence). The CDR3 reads CASSLSGAGNTIYF. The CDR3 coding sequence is TGTGCCAGCAGCTTGTCCGGGGCTGGAAACACCATATATTTT.